The next 27 T cell receptor beta chains were all read from a single sample in a study of identical twins. TCRdb processed the 5' RACE reads anew with MiXCR; each CDR3 protein has one entry. This sample has hundreds of thousands of distinct CDR3 sequences, with approximately 13% found just once. These data also featured in a second study, about yellow fever vaccine responses in identical twins.

The sequenced material came from PBMCs. Source of these receptors: a woman aged 18-30 years in good health.

This clonotype was detected ten times or more. J is TRBJ2-7 and V is TRBV6-2 or TRBV6-3; perhaps TRBD1 as D (6 bases). With 2 bases removed from V and 2 bases from J, the gap between germline ends came to 7 bases. The germline gives CDR1 MNHEY, CDR2 SVGEGT. The CDR3 loop spans 13 amino acids. For the CDR3, the DNA is TGTGCCAGCAGTTACCGGGACACCTACGAGCAGTACGTC. Residues: CASSYRDTYEQYV.

A few counts support this clonotype. The chain is built from TRBV12-3 or TRBV12-4 and TRBJ2-1; TRBD1 matches at 7 bases. With V trimmed by 5 bases and J by 2 bases, 6 bases remained unmatched. The length of the CDR3 is 15 residues. The CDR3, as DNA: TGTGCCAGCAGTACCGGGACAGAGCCCTACAATGAGCAGTTCTTC. Protein product: CASSTGTEPYNEQFF.

The table lists this clonotype with a few counts. The gene calls are TRBV20-1 and TRBJ2-1, with 7 bases identical to TRBD2. Germline CDR1 DFQATT, CDR2 SNEGSKA (reference sequence). CDR3 length equals 15 residues. The trim removed 5 bases at V and 0 bases at J, leaving 7 bases unmatched. Written as DNA, the CDR3 is TGCAGTGCTCCCAGAGCGGGAAGCTCCTACAATGAGCAGTTCTTC. Translated: CSAPRAGSSYNEQFF.

This clonotype was seen many times. V and J are TRBV5-5 and TRBJ1-6; D is unresolved. Trimming removed 3 bases from V and 4 bases from J, with 8 bases in between. CDR1 and CDR2 from the germline V gene are SGHKS and YYEKEE (reference sequence). The CDR3 runs to 14 residues. CDR3 nucleotide sequence: TGTGCCAGCAGCTCCCAAGGTTATAATTCACCCCTCCACTTT. Protein: CASSSQGYNSPLHF.

V and J are TRBV20-1 and TRBJ2-4; either TRBD1 or TRBD2 may fit D (5 bases each). The CDR3 sequence is 14 residues long. The germline V and J ends were trimmed by 3 bases and 9 bases, with 18 bases remaining between them. The germline CDR1 and CDR2 sequences are DFQATT and SNEGSKA (reference sequence). This CDR3 reads CSARQPGPKPIQYF. The CDR3 bases are TGCAGTGCTAGGCAACCGGGACCAAAGCCCATTCAGTACTTC.

V and J are TRBV9 and TRBJ2-7; 9 nucleotides line up with TRBD2. Unmatched junction bases numbered 7, after V lost 0 bases and J lost 6 bases. Germline V gene lookup returns CDR1 SGDLS and CDR2 YYNGEE. The length of the CDR3 is 15 residues. The CDR3: CASSVAGSGSVEQYF. The CDR3 bases are TGTGCCAGCAGCGTAGCGGGTAGCGGGAGCGTCGAGCAGTACTTC.

The CDR3 loop reads CASTSSGARFNSPLHF. The DNA for the CDR3 is TGTGCCAGCACTTCCTCCGGGGCTCGGTTTAATTCACCCCTCCACTTT. V usage is TRBV12-3 or TRBV12-4 and J usage is TRBJ1-6, with TRBD1 as a possible D gene (5 bases). V lost 7 bases, J lost 6 bases, and 19 bases lay in between. This CDR3 spans 16 amino acids.

This clonotype was counted only a few times. The chain recombines TRBV5-1 with TRBJ1-5, with a tentative D call TRBD1 (6 bases). V was trimmed by 1 base and J by 9 bases, leaving 14 bases between them. Germline V CDR1 and CDR2: SGHRS, YFSETQ. The CDR3 covers 14 residues. The CDR3 DNA reads as TGCGCCAGCAGCTTGTTGGCAGGGGAATCGCCCCAGCATTTT. It codes for CASSLLAGESPQHF.

This clonotype was picked up a small number of times. The chain joins TRBV29-1 to TRBJ2-2; 10 bases match TRBD2. Trimming cost V 5 bases and J 1 base; bases outside gene matches: 7. The CDR3 loop spans 16 amino acids. The V gene's germline CDR1 is SQVTM and CDR2 ANQGSEA. The CDR3: CSVLDRTSGNTGELFF. For the CDR3, the DNA is TGCAGCGTTCTAGATAGGACTAGCGGGAACACCGGGGAGCTGTTTTTT.

The V call is TRBV5-1, the J call TRBJ2-1, with D perhaps TRBD1 or TRBD2 (6 bases each). V was clipped by 5 bases and J by 8 bases, with 17 bases between them. This CDR3 has 14 residues. Looked up from germline, CDR1 is SGHRS and CDR2 is YFSETQ. CDR3 nucleotide sequence: TGCGCCAGCAGTCCAGTCTGGGGGGCCCATGAGCAGTTCTTC. Translated: CASSPVWGAHEQFF.

This clonotype turned up a few times. This chain joins TRBV29-1 and TRBJ2-5, with D hard to call. The CDR3 runs to 11 residues. Trimming cost V 0 bases and J 7 bases, with 6 bases left between them. In germline, CDR1 is SQVTM, CDR2 ANQGSEA. This chain's CDR3 is CSVEDVGTQYF. CDR3 in DNA: TGCAGCGTTGAAGATGTGGGGACCCAGTACTTC.

This clonotype was observed a handful of times. CDR3 DNA sequence: TGTGCCACCAGTTCTAGGGTTTTGGCAGATACGCAGTATTTT. The encoded protein is CATSSRVLADTQYF. The chain carries TRBV24-1 and TRBJ2-3; D gene unclear. V was shortened by 6 bases and J by 4 bases, with 13 bases between the two germline ends. CDR1 is KGHDR, CDR2 SFDVKD, per germline. This CDR3 is built from 14 residues.

This clonotype was counted a few times. This sequence joins TRBV5-1 and TRBJ2-7; 10 nucleotides agree with TRBD2. Germline CDR1 reads SGHRS; CDR2 reads YFSETQ. V gave up 1 base and J gave up 0 bases; unmatched junction bases: 1. This CDR3 spans 15 amino acids. In DNA, the CDR3 is TGCGCCAGCAGCTTGTGGACTAGCGGCTCCTACGAGCAGTACTTC. This codes for CASSLWTSGSYEQYF.

This clonotype showed up just a few times. This chain links TRBV9 with TRBJ2-7, with D uncertain. Germline V gene data show CDR1 as SGDLS and CDR2 as YYNGEE. The ends were cut back, 4 bases at V and 6 bases at J, with 14 bases in the middle. This CDR3 comprises 13 residues. The CDR3 reads CASSTTPGFEQYF. Here the CDR3 DNA reads TGTGCCAGCAGCACGACGCCAGGATTCGAGCAGTACTTC.

V usage is TRBV3-1 and J usage is TRBJ2-5; D perhaps matches TRBD1 (6 bases). The CDR3 length is 15 residues. Trimming shortened V by 5 bases and J by 0 bases, and 13 bases separated the two germline ends. CDR1 and CDR2 (germline): LGHDT, YNNKEL (reference sequence). As DNA, the CDR3 is TGTGCCAGCAGCTTCTTAGGACAGTACCAAGAGACCCAGTACTTC. Translation: CASSFLGQYQETQYF.

This clonotype occurred a few times. This rearrangement joins TRBV15 to TRBJ2-5, with D possibly matching TRBD1 (5 bases). CDR3 length: 13 residues. V dropped 5 bases and J dropped 3 bases, with 10 bases sitting between them. Germline V gene data show CDR1 as LNHNV and CDR2 as YYDKDF (reference sequence). DNA for the CDR3: TGTGCCACCAGCGCCAGGGTTGAAGAGACCCAGTACTTC. Residues: CATSARVEETQYF.

The chain employs TRBV6-1 and TRBJ1-2, with a weak D call TRBD1 (6 bases). The CDR3 contains 13 residues. V lost 6 bases to trimming and J lost 6 bases, with 14 bases between them. The germline V gene encodes CDR1 MNHNS and CDR2 SASEGT. The CDR3 region has the DNA TGTGCCAGCAGCCTCACAGGGATTAATGGCTACACCTTC. This encodes CASSLTGINGYTF.

This clonotype was seen a few times. J is TRBJ2-7 and V is TRBV6-1; 8 nucleotides align to TRBD2. V was pared by 5 bases and J by 0 bases, with 12 bases of the junction left unmatched. The CDR3 contains 17 residues. Germline CDR1 reads MNHNS; CDR2 reads SASEGT. The CDR3 DNA is TGTGCCAGCAGTCGCTACGTCACTAGCGGTAGCTCCTACGAGCAGTACTTC. It specifies CASSRYVTSGSSYEQYF.

CDR3: CSASGQGGGRGYTF. As DNA, the CDR3 is TGCAGTGCTAGCGGACAGGGGGGAGGTCGTGGCTACACCTTC. This chain connects TRBV20-1 to TRBJ1-2; TRBD1 matches 10 bases. The germline V gene encodes CDR1 DFQATT and CDR2 SNEGSKA (reference sequence). The V and J ends lost 3 bases and 7 bases, in that order; junction bases with no gene match: 8. The length of the CDR3 is 14 residues.

This clonotype came up a few times. The chain uses TRBV28 and TRBJ1-1, with 7 bases fitting TRBD1. CDR3 length equals 16 residues. Per germline, CDR1 MDHEN and CDR2 SYDVKM. The V and J ends lost 3 bases and 1 base, in that order; junction bases with no gene match: 8. CDR3 in DNA: TGTGCCAGCAGTTTTGCGGGACAGAGTTCGAACACTGAAGCTTTCTTT. It codes for CASSFAGQSSNTEAFF. Full variable domain (remainder filled in from reference TRBV28 and TRBJ1-1): DVKVTQSSRYLVKRTGEKVFLECVQDMDHENMFWYRQDPGLGLRLIYFSYDVKMKEKGDIPEGYSVSREKKERFSLILESASTNQTSMYLCASSFAGQSSNTEAFFGQGTRLTVV.

The chain joins TRBV7-6 to TRBJ2-2; maybe TRBD1 (6 bases). Germline lookup yields CDR1 SGHVS and CDR2 FNYEAQ. With 6 bases removed from V and 2 bases from J, the gap between germline ends came to 22 bases. The CDR3 extends over 18 amino acids. The CDR3 spells CASSRSWRQGPNTGELFF. CDR3 coding DNA: TGTGCCAGCAGTCGTAGTTGGAGGCAGGGGCCCAACACCGGGGAGCTGTTTTTT.

This clonotype has just a few counts. The rearrangement uses TRBV29-1 and TRBJ1-1; TRBD1 agrees at 7 bases. Germline V lookup: CDR1 SQVTM, CDR2 ANQGSEA. The CDR3 consists of 13 residues. The trim removed 4 bases at V and 7 bases at J, leaving 9 bases unmatched. The CDR3 reads CSVAGQGGIEAFF. The DNA of the CDR3 is TGCAGCGTTGCAGGCCAGGGGGGTATTGAAGCTTTCTTT.

The genes are TRBV12-3 or TRBV12-4 and TRBJ1-4; TRBD1 is a possible D gene (6 bases). The CDR3 sequence is 14 residues long. V dropped 2 bases and J dropped 8 bases, with 12 bases sitting between them. For the CDR3, the DNA is TGTGCCAGCAGTTTATCAGGGGTGACGGAAAAACTGTTTTTT. Translation gives CASSLSGVTEKLFF.

The chain combines TRBV12-3 or TRBV12-4 with TRBJ2-7, with D possibly being TRBD2 (6 bases). This CDR3 has 15 amino acids. V was pared by 1 base and J by 7 bases, with 17 bases between. The CDR3 sequence is CASSLGAGRSWEQYF. The CDR3 DNA reads as TGTGCCAGCAGTTTAGGGGCAGGGAGGTCATGGGAGCAGTACTTC.

This clonotype was counted a few times. The rearrangement links TRBV12-3 or TRBV12-4 to TRBJ2-5; 8 bases fit TRBD2. V trimming: 2 bases; J trimming: 1 base; junction bases outside the gene matches: 12. CDR3 length: 18 amino acids. The CDR3 sequence: CASSLKETGGPFQETQYF. DNA of the CDR3: TGTGCCAGCAGTTTAAAGGAGACGGGGGGGCCCTTCCAAGAGACCCAGTACTTC.

The V call is TRBV20-1, the J call TRBJ1-4; D may be TRBD1 (5 bases). Germline CDR1 is DFQATT and CDR2 is SNEGSKA (reference sequence). V was shortened by 0 bases and J by 3 bases, with 11 bases between the two germline ends. This CDR3 contains 15 residues. This CDR3 reads CSARDPRDPNEKLFF. In nucleotides, the CDR3 is TGCAGTGCTAGAGATCCCAGGGACCCTAATGAAAAACTGTTTTTT.

This clonotype was seen at least ten times. The chain is built from TRBV10-3 and TRBJ2-7, with D possibly TRBD2 on 6 matching bases. Trimming took 0 bases from V and 3 from J, leaving 15 bases between them. Germline values: CDR1 ENHRY, CDR2 SYGVKD. The CDR3 has 16 residues. CDR3 residues: CAISESRLLGSYEQYF. Here the CDR3 DNA reads TGTGCCATCAGTGAGTCACGGCTCCTCGGGAGCTACGAGCAGTACTTC.